The clone carrying this T cell receptor (delta chain) has a handful of counts. The protein in TCRdb stems from a much larger clone and differs at residue 6 from this DNA's translation, likely a read error; here the protein is translated from the DNA. This entry is derived from a study of gamma-delta chains in newborns, infants, children. About the research overall: Microbial exposure reportedly drives polyclonal innate γδ T cell expansion after birth.

With 0 bases clipped from V and 0 bases from J, the junction kept 3 bases outside the gene matches. Germline CDR1 is GEAIGNYY and CDR2 is EKD. The CDR3 totals 16 residues. With CATT, TCRdb re-called clones from the reads. The repertoire consists of just over 5,500 delta-chain clones, with 0.4% to 0.45% occurring once and the leading ten covering roughly 15%. This clonotype was obtained from a child who was a newborn, infant or young child, either healthy, febrile or measles-vaccinated (not recorded which). The material sequenced was blood. The gene calls are TRDV2 and TRDJ1, with TRDD3 matching 10 bases. This CDR3 is CACDTCTGGYTDKLIF. The CDR3 region has the DNA TGTGCCTGTGACACCTGTACTGGGGGATACACCGATAAACTCATCTTT.